Following are 14 T cell receptor beta chains from one sample sequenced in a study of shared clonotypes between healthy human individuals. Produced via immunoSEQ multiplex PCR; TCRdb's table is partial and in-frame only. The sample contains 600,000 to 750,000 clones, 90% of which appear only once. The sample comprised memory CD8+ T cells from PBMCs. Subset in this sample: CD45RO+ cells pooled with CCR7-negative TemRA cells. All receptors come from a man aged 18 to 29 in good health. Some clones in this sample may be carry-over from other donors' samples.

CDR3: CASRGPRRNEQFF. The CDR3 DNA reads TGTGCCAGCAGGGGACCGAGGCGCAATGAGCAGTTCTTC. The chain couples TRBV7-2 to TRBJ2-1; TRBD1 or TRBD2 may be the D gene (5 bases each). This CDR3 comprises 13 residues. Germline V gene data show CDR1 as SGHTA and CDR2 as FQGNSA. The germline V and J ends were trimmed by 6 bases and 6 bases, with 12 bases remaining between them.

DNA for the CDR3: TGTGCCAGCAGCTTTAGAGGGACCGGGGAGCTGTTTTTT. Its protein is CASSFRGTGELFF. This chain links TRBV5-6 with TRBJ2-2, with D possibly being TRBD2 (5 bases). Looked up from germline, CDR1 is SGHDT and CDR2 is YYEEEE. This CDR3 comprises 13 residues. The V and J ends lost 2 bases and 5 bases respectively, with 7 bases between them.

V and J are TRBV4-3 and TRBJ2-7, with 7 bases aligning to TRBD2. The V gene end was trimmed by 0 bases and the J gene end by 3 bases; junction bases not matched to a gene: 5. This CDR3 comprises 15 residues. Per germline, CDR1 LGHNA and CDR2 YSLEER. The DNA for the CDR3 is TGCGCCAGCAGCCAAGAAGAGGGGAGGGGCTACGAGCAGTACTTC. Translating it yields CASSQEEGRGYEQYF.

This clone showed up just a few times. The rearrangement uses TRBV30 and TRBJ1-1; weak D call: TRBD1 (6 bases). Per germline, CDR1 GTSNPN and CDR2 SVGIG (reference sequence). Trimming pared 4 bases from V and 4 bases from J, leaving 16 bases between. The CDR3 is 14 amino acids. The CDR3 protein is CAWTIMGGATEAFF. As DNA, the CDR3 is TGTGCCTGGACCATCATGGGGGGGGCCACTGAAGCTTTCTTT.

The chain recombines TRBV25-1 with TRBJ2-5, with D unresolved. The CDR3 has 15 residues. The V gene lost 1 base and the J gene lost 3 bases, with 12 bases spanning the gap. The germline V gene has CDR1 MGHDK and CDR2 SYGVNS. The CDR3 loop reads CASSEFADGEETQYF. The CDR3 DNA is TGTGCCAGCAGTGAATTTGCTGATGGAGAAGAGACCCAGTACTTC.

This clone was seen just once. The rearrangement links TRBV4-1 to TRBJ2-7, with 11 bases matching TRBD1. The germline CDR1 and CDR2 sequences are MGHRA and YSYEKL. The CDR3 loop spans 17 amino acids. The junction had 6 bases not matched to a gene; V was cut back by 0 bases and J by 2 bases. CDR3 residues: CASSQEFRGQGAYEQYF. The CDR3 region has the DNA TGCGCCAGCAGCCAAGAGTTCAGGGGACAGGGGGCCTACGAGCAGTACTTC.

The V call is TRBV5-8, the J call TRBJ1-2; a weak D match, TRBD1 (5 bases). From germline, CDR1 is SGHTS and CDR2 YDEGEE. The CDR3 runs 13 residues. Trimming stripped 7 bases from V and 9 bases from J, with 19 bases between. CDR3 sequence reads: CASLSGQLYSYTF. The CDR3 nucleotides read TGTGCCAGCCTGTCGGGGCAGCTGTATAGCTACACCTTC.

The chain combines TRBV6-6 with TRBJ1-3; D gene unclear. The CDR3 has 14 amino acids. The V end lost 4 bases, the J end lost 0 bases, and 7 bases lay between the germline ends. Per germline, CDR1 MNHNY and CDR2 SVGAGI (reference sequence). The CDR3 nucleotides are TGTGCCAGCAGTTCAGCTGACTCTGGAAACACCATATATTTT. This translates into CASSSADSGNTIYF.

V and J are TRBV28 and TRBJ2-3; D gene ambiguous. V was cut by 2 bases and J by 2 bases, with 11 bases left in between. The CDR3 has 15 amino acids. CDR1 is MDHEN and CDR2 is SYDVKM in the germline V gene. The CDR3: CASSLRRPTTDTQYF. CDR3 coding DNA: TGTGCCAGCAGTTTACGGCGCCCCACCACAGATACGCAGTATTTT.

The rearrangement joins TRBV15 to TRBJ1-5; D is ambiguous. This CDR3 spans 18 amino acids. Germline V CDR1 and CDR2: LNHNV, YYDKDF (reference sequence). V lost 3 bases and J 4 bases, leaving 22 bases between the germline ends. The CDR3 is CATSRGSARDLVNQPQHF. The DNA for the CDR3 is TGTGCCACCAGCAGGGGATCGGCGAGGGATCTAGTGAATCAGCCCCAGCATTTT. Based on the CDR3 plus reference TRBV15 and TRBJ1-5, the full variable domain is DAMVIQNPRYQVTQFGKPVTLSCSQTLNHNVMYWYQQKSSQAPKLLFHYYDKDFNNEADTPDNFQSRRPNTSFCFLDIRSPGLGDTAMYLCATSRGSARDLVNQPQHFGDGTRLSIL.

This clone occurred once. The V call is TRBV27, the J call TRBJ1-2; D remains ambiguous. This CDR3 is 13 amino acids long. Trimming stripped 4 bases from V and 7 bases from J, with 13 bases between. CDR1 and CDR2 from the germline V gene are MNHEY and SMNVEV (reference sequence). CDR3 amino acids: CASSWVAGTGYTF. CDR3 nucleotides: TGTGCCAGCAGTTGGGTGGCCGGTACTGGCTACACCTTC.

The J gene is TRBJ2-3, the V gene TRBV5-1; 14 bases match TRBD2. Trimming removed 4 bases from V and 6 bases from J; junction bases left unmatched: 25. The germline CDR1 and CDR2 sequences are SGHRS and YFSETQ. This CDR3 region has 22 residues. The CDR3 sequence: CASSPGQGAYPGLAGEVDTQYF. DNA of the CDR3: TGCGCCAGCAGCCCCGGACAGGGGGCTTACCCGGGACTAGCGGGAGAAGTGGATACGCAGTATTTT. The whole variable domain, remainder taken from reference TRBV5-1 and TRBJ2-3, is KAGVTQTPRYLIKTRGQQVTLSCSPISGHRSVSWYQQTPGQGLQFLFEYFSETQRNKGNFPGRFSGRQFSNSRSEMNVSTLELGDSALYLCASSPGQGAYPGLAGEVDTQYFGPGTRLTVL.

CDR3 nucleotide sequence: TGTGCCTGGAGTGTACTGGAAGGCACAGATACGCAGTATTTT. It yields the protein CAWSVLEGTDTQYF. The chain joins TRBV30 to TRBJ2-3; no clear D. The ends were cut back, 0 bases at V and 1 base at J, with 8 bases in the middle. Germline CDR1 is GTSNPN and CDR2 is SVGIG (reference sequence). CDR3 length: 14 amino acids. Filled out from reference TRBV30 and TRBJ2-3, the complete variable domain reads SQTIHQWPATLVQPVGSPLSLECTVEGTSNPNLYWYRQAAGRGLQLLFYSVGIGQISSEVPQNLSASRPQDRQFILSSKKLLLSDSGFYLCAWSVLEGTDTQYFGPGTRLTVL.

The chain carries TRBV7-2 and TRBJ1-5; possibly TRBD1 for D (5 bases). V lost 6 bases and J lost 11, with 17 bases in between. This CDR3 spans 13 amino acids. Germline V gene data show CDR1 as SGHTA and CDR2 as FQGNSA. CDR3 in amino acids: CASRIRGERSQHF. In nucleotides, the CDR3 is TGTGCCAGCAGGATTCGGGGGGAAAGGTCCCAGCATTTT.